The clone carrying this T cell receptor (beta chain) was picked up a small number of times. Antigen unknown. This specimen comes from a study of T cell repertoires in cytomegalovirus infection. Study-level information: CMV epitopes, recently identified HLA-C-restricted and well-studied HLA-B-restricted, were used.

Study-wide results and limits: Identification of carriers of CMV plus the relevant HLA was performed using cumulative public TCR beta family frequency.

Germline assignment: CDR1 SGHTA and CDR2 FQGNSA. With 5 bases clipped from V and 5 bases from J, the junction kept 6 bases outside the gene matches. CDR3 length: 14 residues. MiXCR was run by TCRdb on the reads, yielding one entry per CDR3 protein. The table includes about 500,000 distinct CDR3 sequences, roughly a third detected once. The sequence derives from a human donor in good health (CMV status not recorded). Some clones in this sample may be carry-over from other donors' samples. The gene calls are TRBV7-2 and TRBJ1-2, with TRBD1 matching over 9 bases. The source material was cultured PBMCs, sampled from culture after CMV antigen stimulation. The CDR3 reads CASSEGTGLYGYTF. CDR3 DNA sequence: TGTGCCAGCAGCGAGGGGACAGGGCTATATGGCTACACCTTC.